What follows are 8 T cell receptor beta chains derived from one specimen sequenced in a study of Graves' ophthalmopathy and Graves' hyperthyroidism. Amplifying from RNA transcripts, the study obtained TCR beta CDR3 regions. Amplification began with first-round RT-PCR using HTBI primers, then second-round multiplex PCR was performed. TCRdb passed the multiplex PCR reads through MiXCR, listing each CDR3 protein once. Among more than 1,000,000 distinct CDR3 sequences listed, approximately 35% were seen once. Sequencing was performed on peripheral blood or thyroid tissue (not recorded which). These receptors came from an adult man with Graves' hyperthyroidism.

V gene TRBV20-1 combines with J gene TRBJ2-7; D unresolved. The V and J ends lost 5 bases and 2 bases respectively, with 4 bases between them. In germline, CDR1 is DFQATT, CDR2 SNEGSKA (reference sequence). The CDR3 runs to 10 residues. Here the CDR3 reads CSALPYEQYF. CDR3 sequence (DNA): TGCAGTGCTCTTCCCTACGAGCAGTACTTC.

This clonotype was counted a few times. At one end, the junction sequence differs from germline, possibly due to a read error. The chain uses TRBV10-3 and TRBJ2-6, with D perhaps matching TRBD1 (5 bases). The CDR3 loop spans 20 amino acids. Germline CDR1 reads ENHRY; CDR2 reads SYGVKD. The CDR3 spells CASSYSTWARASSGANVLTF. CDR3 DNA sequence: TGTGCCAGCAGTTACTCGACTTGGGCCAGGGCTAGCTCTGGGGCCAACGTCCTGACTTTC.

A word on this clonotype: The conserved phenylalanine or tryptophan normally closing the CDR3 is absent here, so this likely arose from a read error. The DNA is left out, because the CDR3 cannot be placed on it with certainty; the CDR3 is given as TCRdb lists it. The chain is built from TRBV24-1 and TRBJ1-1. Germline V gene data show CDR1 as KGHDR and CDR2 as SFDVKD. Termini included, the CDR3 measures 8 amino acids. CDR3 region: CATSDFAG.

The CDR3 loop is CASSFGSGVFELFF. The CDR3 DNA reads as TGTGCCAGCAGTTTTGGGTCAGGGGTTTTTGAGCTGTTTTTT. This chain uses TRBV28 with TRBJ1-4; weak D call: TRBD1 (6 bases). The V end lost 3 bases, the J end lost 14 bases, and 19 bases lay between the germline ends. The CDR3 is 14 amino acids. CDR1 is MDHEN and CDR2 is SYDVKM in the germline V gene.

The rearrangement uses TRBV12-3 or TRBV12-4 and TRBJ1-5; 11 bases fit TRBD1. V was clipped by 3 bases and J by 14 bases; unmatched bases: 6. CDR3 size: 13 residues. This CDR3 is CASSLGTGGNEHF. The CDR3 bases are TGTGCCAGCAGTTTGGGGACAGGGGGGAACGAGCATTTT.

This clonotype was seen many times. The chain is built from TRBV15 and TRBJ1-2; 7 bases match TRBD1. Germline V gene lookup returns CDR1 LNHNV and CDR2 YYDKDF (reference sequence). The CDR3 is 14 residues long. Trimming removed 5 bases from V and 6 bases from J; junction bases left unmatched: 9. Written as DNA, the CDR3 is TGTGCCACCAGCCCCTGGGACAGCGAGAATGGCTACACCTTC. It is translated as CATSPWDSENGYTF.

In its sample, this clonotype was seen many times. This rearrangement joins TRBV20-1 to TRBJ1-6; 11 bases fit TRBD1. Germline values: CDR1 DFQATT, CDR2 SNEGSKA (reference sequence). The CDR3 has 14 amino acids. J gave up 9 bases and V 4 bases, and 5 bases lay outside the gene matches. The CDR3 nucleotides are TGCAGTGCTACCCTCGGGACAGGGGGTTCACCCCTCCACTTT. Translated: CSATLGTGGSPLHF.

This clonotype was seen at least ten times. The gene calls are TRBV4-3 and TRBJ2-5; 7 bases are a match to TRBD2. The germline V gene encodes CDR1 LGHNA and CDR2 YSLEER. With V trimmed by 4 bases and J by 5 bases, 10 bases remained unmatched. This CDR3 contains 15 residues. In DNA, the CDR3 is TGCGCCAGCAGCCTCACCTCTTGGGGAGGGGAGACCCAGTACTTC. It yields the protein CASSLTSWGGETQYF.